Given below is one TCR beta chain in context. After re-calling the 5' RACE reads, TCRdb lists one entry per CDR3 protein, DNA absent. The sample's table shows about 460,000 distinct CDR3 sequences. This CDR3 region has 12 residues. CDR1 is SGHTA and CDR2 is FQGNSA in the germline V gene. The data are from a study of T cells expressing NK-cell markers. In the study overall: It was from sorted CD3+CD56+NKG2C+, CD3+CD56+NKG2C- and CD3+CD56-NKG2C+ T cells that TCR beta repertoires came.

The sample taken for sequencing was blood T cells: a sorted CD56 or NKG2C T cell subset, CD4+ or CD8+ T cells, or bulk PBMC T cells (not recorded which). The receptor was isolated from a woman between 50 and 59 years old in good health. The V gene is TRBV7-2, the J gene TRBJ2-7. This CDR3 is CASSSFLYEQYF.